The 26 T cell receptor beta chains reported below all come from one sample, sequenced in a study of early T cells in non-severe SARS-CoV-2 infection. Each CDR3 protein is one row after TCRdb ran MiXCR on the 5' RACE reads. The data contain tens of thousands of distinct CDR3 sequences, roughly 6% of them singletons. Sequencing was done on a sample of whole blood. The source is an adult who was a healthcare worker with PCR-confirmed SARS-CoV-2 infection or an uninfected control (not recorded which).

This clonotype was detected many times. V and J are TRBV6-5 and TRBJ2-2, with TRBD1 matching 7 bases. Per the germline V gene, CDR1 is MNHEY and CDR2 is SVGAGI. J was trimmed by 5 bases and V by 2 bases; bases with no gene match: 8. CDR3 length: 16 amino acids. The CDR3 nucleotides are TGTGCCAGCAGTTACGAGCAGGGGGTAGGGACCGGGGAGCTGTTTTTT. Encoded protein: CASSYEQGVGTGELFF.

This clonotype came up a few times. This chain links TRBV5-1 with TRBJ1-1; a possible D gene is TRBD1 (5 bases). The CDR3 runs to 16 residues. V gave up 4 bases and J gave up 2 bases, with 18 bases separating them. Germline V gene sequence: CDR1 SGHRS, CDR2 YFSETQ. The CDR3 here is CASSRDGLNKNTEAFF. CDR3 bases: TGCGCCAGCAGCCGGGACGGACTTAATAAAAACACTGAAGCTTTCTTT.

The sample holds many counts of this clonotype. The chain is built from TRBV6-5 and TRBJ2-1; possible D gene TRBD1, 6 bases. The V gene's germline CDR1 is MNHEY and CDR2 SVGAGI. CDR3 length: 13 residues. Trimming cost V 10 bases and J 7 bases, with 17 bases left between them. CDR3 sequence: CATPARGGNEQFF. CDR3 coding DNA: TGTGCCACCCCGGCCAGGGGTGGTAATGAGCAGTTCTTC.

The chain links TRBV5-1 to TRBJ1-1; 8 bases agree with TRBD1. This CDR3 spans 16 amino acids. From germline, CDR1 is SGHRS and CDR2 YFSETQ. V lost 4 bases and J lost 1; bases outside the gene matches: 9. CDR3 nucleotides: TGCGCCAGCAGCGTAGGGACAGGAGAGGGGAACACTGAAGCTTTCTTT. This encodes CASSVGTGEGNTEAFF.

This clonotype occurred many times. The gene calls are TRBV2 and TRBJ2-7; 10 bases are a match to TRBD1. The junction had 9 bases not matched to a gene; V was cut back by 6 bases and J by 7 bases. CDR3 length: 14 amino acids. Germline lookup yields CDR1 SNHLY and CDR2 FYNNEI. The CDR3, as DNA: TGTGCCAGCAGCCAAAGACAGGGGGCTCGGGAGCAGTACTTC. Translated: CASSQRQGAREQYF.

This clonotype was recorded many times. The J gene is TRBJ2-5, the V gene TRBV7-9, with 7 bases that match TRBD2. V lost 2 bases and J lost 0; bases outside the gene matches: 6. The CDR3 is 16 residues long. Germline V gene sequence: CDR1 SEHNR, CDR2 FQNEAQ (reference sequence). CDR3 in DNA: TGTGCCAGCAGCTTACGGCTAGCGGAGTACCAAGAGACCCAGTACTTC. Its translation: CASSLRLAEYQETQYF.

This clonotype was counted many times. A junction boundary mismatches the germline segment, possibly from a read error. The chain carries TRBV7-9 and TRBJ2-3; D call uncertain. Germline V gene data show CDR1 as SEHNR and CDR2 as FQNEAQ (reference sequence). This CDR3 spans 12 amino acids. As DNA, the CDR3 is TGTGCCAGCAGTGAGAAGGGTACCCACACGAATTTT. The encoded protein is CASSEKGTHTNF. The full variable domain, rest sourced from reference TRBV7-9 and TRBJ2-3, is DTGVSQNPRHKITKRGQNVTFRCDPISEHNRLYWYRQTLGQGPEFLTYFQNEAQLEKSRLLSDRFSAERPKGSFSTLEIQRTEQGDSAMYLCASSEKGTHTNFGPGTRLTVL.

This clonotype was observed many times. The V and J genes are TRBV5-1 and TRBJ2-7; 7 bases are shared with TRBD1. Germline trimming cut 2 bases from V and 1 base from J; bases unmatched to any gene: 9. Germline V CDR1 and CDR2: SGHRS, YFSETQ. The length of the CDR3 is 16 residues. CDR3: CASSFNPDRASYEQYF. DNA for the CDR3: TGCGCCAGCAGCTTCAACCCCGACAGGGCATCCTACGAGCAGTACTTC. Combining the CDR3 with reference TRBV5-1 and TRBJ2-7 gives the whole variable domain KAGVTQTPRYLIKTRGQQVTLSCSPISGHRSVSWYQQTPGQGLQFLFEYFSETQRNKGNFPGRFSGRQFSNSRSEMNVSTLELGDSALYLCASSFNPDRASYEQYFGPGTRLTVT.

This clonotype was recorded many times. The chain is built from TRBV6-5 and TRBJ2-2; 7 bases agree with TRBD1. V lost 6 bases and J lost 1; bases outside the gene matches: 8. The germline gives CDR1 MNHEY, CDR2 SVGAGI. The CDR3 is 16 residues long. For the CDR3, the DNA is TGTGCCAGCAGCCGGGCCGGGACAGTGAACACCGGGGAGCTGTTTTTT. Its protein product is CASSRAGTVNTGELFF.

This clonotype was observed many times. This sequence joins TRBV6-4 and TRBJ2-2; weak D call: TRBD2 (6 bases). CDR3 length: 13 amino acids. Germline CDR1 is MRHNA and CDR2 is SNTAGT. The V end was cut by 3 bases, the J end by 4 bases, with 6 bases between. The CDR3 DNA is TGTGCCAGCAGTGAGACTAGCACCGGGGAGCTGTTTTTT. Translation: CASSETSTGELFF.

This clonotype was counted ten times or more. The V gene is TRBV10-3, the J gene TRBJ1-5, with D unresolved. Germline V CDR1 and CDR2: ENHRY, SYGVKD. This CDR3 is 14 amino acids long. Trimming took off 2 bases at V and 3 bases at J, with 8 bases between the two ends. CDR3 protein: CAISEGRPNQPQHF. CDR3 sequence (DNA): TGTGCCATCAGTGAGGGCAGACCCAATCAGCCCCAGCATTTT.

Judged by abundance, this clonotype is medium-sized (0.01 to 0.1%). In DNA, the CDR3 is TGCAGTGCTATTCCCGTGTCTGACGAGCAGTACTTC. Translating gives CSAIPVSDEQYF. The chain couples TRBV20-1 to TRBJ2-7, with D hard to call. Germline CDR1 reads DFQATT; CDR2 reads SNEGSKA (reference sequence). V was clipped by 4 bases and J by 5 bases, with 12 bases between them. The CDR3 is made up of 12 amino acids.

This clonotype was detected ten times or more. The chain uses TRBV29-1 and TRBJ2-1; D is possibly TRBD1 (6 bases). Trimming left V 2 bases short and J 5 bases short, with 10 bases between. CDR1 SQVTM and CDR2 ANQGSEA come from the germline V gene. CDR3 size: 13 residues. In nucleotides, the CDR3 is TGCAGCGTTGAACTTGAGGGGGACAATGAGCAGTTCTTC. Translated, it gives CSVELEGDNEQFF.

The chain joins TRBV2 to TRBJ2-6; no definite D call. Germline lookup yields CDR1 SNHLY and CDR2 FYNNEI. V gave up 6 bases and J gave up 5 bases, with 11 bases separating them. This CDR3 region has 14 residues. DNA of the CDR3: TGTGCCAGCAGCTCCGAGGTCCGGGCCAACGTCCTGACTTTC. It is translated as CASSSEVRANVLTF.

The J gene is TRBJ1-6, the V gene TRBV30; 9 bases line up with TRBD1. Looked up from germline, CDR1 is GTSNPN and CDR2 is SVGIG (reference sequence). The CDR3 loop spans 14 amino acids. J lost 11 bases, V lost 3 bases, and 8 bases had no gene match. CDR3 bases: TGTGCCTGGAGAGCGGGGACAGGGCTTCCACCCCTCCACTTT. Translated: CAWRAGTGLPPLHF.

This clonotype was counted ten times or more. J is TRBJ2-7 and V is TRBV11-2, with D unresolved. The germline V gene encodes CDR1 SGHAT and CDR2 FQNNGV. V lost 1 base, J lost 5 bases, and 15 bases lay in between. This CDR3 region has 15 residues. The CDR3 bases are TGTGCCAGCAGCTTAGCGCTACTCCCTGAGGACGAGCAGTACTTC. Residues: CASSLALLPEDEQYF.

Only a few counts were recorded for this clonotype. The chain recombines TRBV7-8 with TRBJ1-5, with 9 bases that match TRBD1. CDR1 is SGHVS and CDR2 is FQNEAQ in the germline V gene. The J segment lost 3 bases and the V segment lost 1 base, leaving 1 base of the junction unmatched. The CDR3 sequence is 15 residues long. The CDR3 region is CASSLGQGVNQPQHF. CDR3 nucleotides: TGTGCCAGCAGCTTAGGACAGGGGGTCAATCAGCCCCAGCATTTT.

The chain recombines TRBV10-3 with TRBJ2-7, with 12 bases matching TRBD1. Germline-derived CDR1 and CDR2 are ENHRY and SYGVKD. Germline trimming cut 4 bases from V and 6 bases from J; bases unmatched to any gene: 4. The CDR3 is made up of 14 amino acids. Here the CDR3 DNA reads TGTGCCATCAGTGGGGACAGGGGGCTGGGCGAGCAGTACTTC. This codes for CAISGDRGLGEQYF.

This clonotype was found many times. This chain connects TRBV5-6 to TRBJ2-1; 7 positions match TRBD2. The CDR3 spans 15 residues. The V and J ends lost 2 bases and 7 bases, in that order; junction bases with no gene match: 9. CDR1 and CDR2 (germline): SGHDT, YYEEEE. CDR3 in amino acids: CASSFKGTILNEQFF. The CDR3 DNA is TGTGCCAGCAGCTTTAAGGGGACTATTTTGAATGAGCAGTTCTTC. Combining the CDR3 with reference TRBV5-6 and TRBJ2-1 gives the whole variable domain DAGVTQSPTHLIKTRGQQVTLRCSPKSGHDTVSWYQQALGQGPQFIFQYYEEEERQRGNFPDRFSGHQFPNYSSELNVNALLLGDSALYLCASSFKGTILNEQFFGPGTRLTVL.

This clonotype was seen repeatedly, ten times or more. The rearrangement uses TRBV18 and TRBJ2-7, with a possible D match to TRBD1 (5 bases). This CDR3 comprises 13 residues. Germline CDR1 reads KGHSH; CDR2 reads LQKENI. V dropped 6 bases and J dropped 6 bases, with 15 bases sitting between them. CDR3 loop: CASSPGPGLEQYF. The CDR3 region has the DNA TGTGCCAGCTCTCCCGGCCCAGGGCTCGAGCAGTACTTC.

This clonotype was seen a handful of times. This chain joins TRBV20-1 and TRBJ1-1; TRBD1 agrees at 7 bases. J lost 1 base, V lost 2 bases, and 7 bases had no gene match. Germline values: CDR1 DFQATT, CDR2 SNEGSKA (reference sequence). CDR3 size: 15 residues. CDR3 sequence (DNA): TGCAGTGCTAGAACCGAACAGGGGACGAACACTGAAGCTTTCTTT. Translation gives CSARTEQGTNTEAFF.

This clonotype was seen only a few times. The rearrangement links TRBV30 to TRBJ1-1; D not certain. Trimming removed 5 bases from V and 0 bases from J, with 7 bases in between. The CDR3 consists of 12 residues. From germline, CDR1 is GTSNPN and CDR2 SVGIG (reference sequence). The CDR3 DNA sequence: TGTGCCTGGGCCCGTCTGAACACTGAAGCTTTCTTT. Translating gives CAWARLNTEAFF.

This clonotype came up many times. The chain combines TRBV5-4 with TRBJ2-7; a possible D gene is TRBD2 (5 bases). This CDR3 has 15 residues. V shed 0 bases and J shed 6 bases, with 16 bases lying between them. Germline CDR1 reads SGHNT; CDR2 reads YYREEE (reference sequence). The CDR3: CASSLVGLGESEQYF. CDR3 nucleotide sequence: TGTGCCAGCAGCTTGGTAGGACTCGGGGAATCCGAGCAGTACTTC.

J is TRBJ1-1 and V is TRBV7-8; D call uncertain. Germline loops: CDR1 SGHVS, CDR2 FQNEAQ. CDR3 length: 16 residues. The V gene lost 0 bases and the J gene lost 0 bases, with 11 bases spanning the gap. The CDR3 sequence is CASSLARSSMNTEAFF. The CDR3 DNA reads as TGTGCCAGCAGCTTAGCGAGGTCTTCTATGAACACTGAAGCTTTCTTT.

This clonotype was recorded a few times. DNA of the CDR3: TGTGCCAGCAGCCAAGACAGGGGTACTGGAAACACCATATATTTT. This translates into CASSQDRGTGNTIYF. The gene calls are TRBV5-4 and TRBJ1-3; 8 nucleotides agree with TRBD1. CDR3 length equals 15 residues. V trimming: 4 bases; J trimming: 2 bases; junction bases outside the gene matches: 5. The germline CDR1 and CDR2 sequences are SGHNT and YYREEE (reference sequence).

This clonotype has only a few counts. The chain has TRBV30 and TRBJ1-1; the D gene is possibly TRBD1 (5 bases). This CDR3 is built from 15 residues. From germline, CDR1 is GTSNPN and CDR2 SVGIG (reference sequence). Trimming shortened V by 0 bases and J by 0 bases, and 11 bases separated the two germline ends. The CDR3: CAWSVQKGLNTEAFF. CDR3 bases: TGTGCCTGGAGTGTACAGAAGGGGCTGAACACTGAAGCTTTCTTT.